One sample yielded the 30 T cell receptor beta chains listed below, sequenced in a study of neurological immune-mediated disorders. Time point given: longitudinal time-point 2. TCRdb reanalysed the 5' RACE reads using MiXCR and keeps one entry per CDR3 protein. The sample has about 33,000 distinct CDR3 sequences, 13% seen once. The sequenced sample was PBMCs. The receptor set was obtained from a woman aged 40 to 50 in good health.

This clonotype has at least ten counts. The chain is built from TRBV6-5 and TRBJ2-7; no reliable D call. V lost 0 bases and J 0 bases, leaving 9 bases between the germline ends. The CDR3 runs 15 residues. CDR1 and CDR2 from the germline V gene are MNHEY and SVGAGI. DNA of the CDR3: TGTGCCAGCAGTTACTCGACGGCACGCTCCTACGAGCAGTACTTC. Protein: CASSYSTARSYEQYF.

This clonotype was detected ten times or more. The chain combines TRBV6-6 with TRBJ2-1, with unresolved D. Trimming took off 3 bases at V and 2 bases at J, with 11 bases between the two ends. The V gene's germline CDR1 is MNHNY and CDR2 SVGAGI (reference sequence). The CDR3 consists of 15 residues. The CDR3 is CASSYNGDTYNEQFF. CDR3 nucleotide sequence: TGTGCCAGCAGTTATAATGGCGACACCTACAATGAGCAGTTCTTC.

Ten or more counts support this clonotype. This chain uses TRBV20-1 with TRBJ2-2; D might be TRBD1 or TRBD2, each matching 5 bases. The V gene lost 2 bases and the J gene lost 0 bases, with 13 bases spanning the gap. Germline V gene data show CDR1 as DFQATT and CDR2 as SNEGSKA (reference sequence). The CDR3 spans 16 residues. CDR3 region: CSARSRGLSNTGELFF. In nucleotides, the CDR3 is TGCAGTGCTAGATCCCGGGGCCTTTCGAACACCGGGGAGCTGTTTTTT.

Many counts were recorded for this clonotype. V usage is TRBV7-8 and J usage is TRBJ1-2; no firm D call. CDR1 and CDR2 from the germline V gene are SGHVS and FQNEAQ. This CDR3 region has 15 residues. The germline V and J ends were trimmed by 5 bases and 8 bases, with 21 bases remaining between them. CDR3 loop: CASSPTTNTGNGYTF. The CDR3 DNA is TGTGCCAGCAGCCCTACGACAAATACGGGGAACGGCTACACCTTC.

This clonotype was detected ten times or more. This sequence joins TRBV5-1 and TRBJ2-5; 8 bases are a match to TRBD1. Germline loops: CDR1 SGHRS, CDR2 YFSETQ. The CDR3 contains 16 residues. V dropped 1 base and J dropped 0; count of bases not matched to a gene: 5. The CDR3 DNA is TGCGCCAGCAGCTTGCGGGACAGGTCATACCAAGAGACCCAGTACTTC. Translation: CASSLRDRSYQETQYF.

In this sample, this clonotype turned up many times. This sequence joins TRBV12-3 or TRBV12-4 and TRBJ2-4, with D perhaps matching TRBD2 (6 bases). V shed 6 bases and J shed 14 bases, with 14 bases lying between them. The CDR3 length is 11 residues. The CDR3 is CASSQGTGEYF. The CDR3 nucleotides read TGTGCCAGCAGCCAAGGGACGGGAGAGTACTTC.

This clonotype was found a few times. The chain uses TRBV11-1 and TRBJ2-3; D is unclear. The V gene lost 4 bases and the J gene lost 7 bases, with 6 bases spanning the gap. The CDR3 runs 11 residues. Germline loops: CDR1 SGHAT, CDR2 FQDESV (reference sequence). The CDR3 nucleotides read TGTGCCAGCAGCTCCAGGTATACGCAGTATTTT. It yields the protein CASSSRYTQYF.

This clonotype was seen many times. CDR3 residues: CASSKGQSEAFF. In nucleotides, the CDR3 is TGTGCCAGCAGTAAAGGACAGAGTGAAGCTTTCTTT. The V gene is TRBV25-1, the J gene TRBJ1-1; TRBD1 is a possible D gene (6 bases). This CDR3 is built from 12 residues. V gave up 5 bases and J gave up 7 bases, with 11 bases separating them. Germline assignment: CDR1 MGHDK and CDR2 SYGVNS. Based on the CDR3 plus reference TRBV25-1 and TRBJ1-1, the full variable domain is EADIYQTPRYLVIGTGKKITLECSQTMGHDKMYWYQQDPGMELHLIHYSYGVNSTEKGDLSSESTVSRIRTEHFPLTLESARPSHTSQYLCASSKGQSEAFFGQGTRLTVV.

The V call is TRBV6-2 or TRBV6-3, the J call TRBJ2-7; D gene uncertain. Per germline, CDR1 MNHEY and CDR2 SVGEGT. The CDR3 length is 11 residues. V was clipped by 7 bases and J by 0 bases, with 4 bases between them. CDR3 coding DNA: TGTGCCAGCACAAGCTCCTACGAGCAGTACTTC. Its protein product is CASTSSYEQYF.

This clonotype was observed at least ten times. The chain uses TRBV20-1 and TRBJ2-7; 7 positions agree with TRBD2. CDR1 is DFQATT and CDR2 is SNEGSKA in the germline V gene (reference sequence). Unmatched junction bases numbered 13, after V lost 0 bases and J lost 5 bases. The CDR3 spans 16 residues. DNA of the CDR3: TGCAGTGCTAGAGATAAGAGGAGCGGGGTAAACCACGAGCAGTACTTC. This gives the protein CSARDKRSGVNHEQYF.

Ten or more counts support this clonotype. The rearrangement links TRBV12-3 or TRBV12-4 to TRBJ1-1; weak D call: TRBD1 (5 bases). V dropped 5 bases and J dropped 10 bases, with 17 bases sitting between them. This CDR3 is built from 13 residues. The CDR3 reads CASSPPVGPVAFF. The DNA for the CDR3 is TGTGCCAGCAGTCCTCCGGTGGGACCTGTAGCTTTCTTT.

This clonotype was detected many times. The chain links TRBV5-1 to TRBJ2-5, with 8 bases that match TRBD2. Germline loops: CDR1 SGHRS, CDR2 YFSETQ. CDR3 length: 17 residues. V dropped 4 bases and J dropped 2; count of bases not matched to a gene: 13. CDR3 DNA sequence: TGCGCCAGCAGCAGAAAAAGACAGAGCGGGAGTCAAGAGACCCAGTACTTC. This sequence encodes CASSRKRQSGSQETQYF.

This clonotype has only a few counts. This chain joins TRBV27 and TRBJ2-7, with D unresolved. The CDR3 length is 13 residues. Trimming stripped 0 bases from V and 5 bases from J, with 8 bases between. Germline V CDR1 and CDR2: MNHEY, SMNVEV (reference sequence). The CDR3 here is CASSLSRSNEQYF. The CDR3 DNA follows: TGTGCCAGCAGTTTATCTCGATCGAACGAGCAGTACTTC.

This clonotype was found a few times. V is TRBV20-1 and J is TRBJ1-2; TRBD1 might be the D (5 bases). The CDR3 totals 13 residues. Germline V CDR1 and CDR2: DFQATT, SNEGSKA (reference sequence). The V gene lost 5 bases and the J gene lost 6 bases, with 16 bases spanning the gap. The CDR3 spells CSAPRDPVDGYTF. The CDR3, as DNA: TGCAGTGCTCCAAGGGACCCGGTTGATGGCTACACCTTC.

This clonotype was seen repeatedly, ten times or more. Germline is not matched at one junction end, which may reflect a read error. The V gene is TRBV4-2, the J gene TRBJ2-2; the D gene is possibly TRBD2 (5 bases). The CDR3 runs to 14 residues. Germline V CDR1 and CDR2: LGHNA, YNFKEQ. Here the CDR3 DNA reads TGTGCCAGCACCCAATCCCGGGGTCCCGGGGAGCTGTTTTTT. It yields the protein CASTQSRGPGELFF.

In its sample, this clonotype was seen many times. This chain connects TRBV7-3 to TRBJ1-4; 7 bases line up with TRBD1. This CDR3 comprises 13 residues. Losses at the gene ends were 4 bases for V and 10 bases for J; bases not matched to a gene: 6. Germline CDR1 SGHTA, CDR2 FQGTGA. The DNA of the CDR3 is TGTGCCAGCAGCTCCAACAGGGGCGGAAAACTGTTTTTT. Encoded protein: CASSSNRGGKLFF.

This clonotype was recorded many times. The CDR3 DNA reads as TGTGCCAGCAGCCCGGCCCGTTCACTAGGAGGAGATACGCAGTATTTT. Its translation is CASSPARSLGGDTQYF. The rearrangement uses TRBV7-2 and TRBJ2-3, with D perhaps matching TRBD2 (5 bases). With 5 bases removed from V and 5 bases from J, the gap between germline ends came to 20 bases. CDR3 size: 16 residues. Germline values: CDR1 SGHTA, CDR2 FQGNSA.

This clonotype was observed at least ten times. V and J are TRBV20-1 and TRBJ1-6; D may be TRBD1 (5 bases). The CDR3 is 17 amino acids. Germline V gene data show CDR1 as DFQATT and CDR2 as SNEGSKA (reference sequence). V dropped 1 base and J dropped 0 bases, with 13 bases sitting between them. The DNA for the CDR3 is TGCAGTGCTAGAGTTGGACACTCGAGCTCCTATAATTCACCCCTCCACTTT. Its translation is CSARVGHSSSYNSPLHF.

This clonotype was detected ten times or more. The chain couples TRBV27 to TRBJ2-1; D gene unclear. Germline V gene lookup returns CDR1 MNHEY and CDR2 SMNVEV (reference sequence). Deletions cut 6 bases from V and 3 bases from J, with 6 bases between. The CDR3 runs 12 residues. For the CDR3, the DNA is TGTGCCAGCAGGCTAAACTACAATGAGCAGTTCTTC. It translates to CASRLNYNEQFF.

Ten or more counts support this clonotype. CDR3 sequence: CASSLTGGYNEQFF. In DNA form, the CDR3 reads TGTGCCAGCAGCTTAACGGGAGGGTACAATGAGCAGTTCTTC. The V and J genes are TRBV7-3 and TRBJ2-1; 7 bases are shared with TRBD2. The junction had 0 bases not matched to a gene; V was cut back by 0 bases and J by 4 bases. Germline V gene lookup returns CDR1 SGHTA and CDR2 FQGTGA. The CDR3 consists of 14 residues.

This clonotype was recorded many times. The chain employs TRBV4-3 and TRBJ2-2; 8 bases align to TRBD2. The V segment lost 4 bases and the J segment 7 bases; nucleotides outside the gene matches: 8. CDR1 is LGHNA, CDR2 YSLEER, per germline. CDR3 length equals 15 residues. The CDR3 loop reads CASSRGNSGDGELFF. Here the CDR3 DNA reads TGCGCCAGCAGCCGGGGGAATAGCGGGGACGGGGAGCTGTTTTTT.

By sample fraction, this clonotype is medium-sized. The chain joins TRBV6-5 to TRBJ2-5; D is perhaps TRBD1 or TRBD2 (5 bases each). Germline lookup yields CDR1 MNHEY and CDR2 SVGAGI. Trimming took 7 bases from V and 10 from J, leaving 19 bases between them. The CDR3 runs 13 residues. The CDR3 region has the DNA TGTGCCAGCACTCAGAAGGAGCAGGGAGACCAGTACTTC. Translated, it gives CASTQKEQGDQYF.

The sample holds many counts of this clonotype. The genes are TRBV5-5 and TRBJ2-1; no clear D gene. The CDR3 contains 14 residues. The V gene lost 1 base and the J gene lost 5 bases, with 10 bases spanning the gap. Looked up from germline, CDR1 is SGHKS and CDR2 is YYEKEE (reference sequence). The CDR3 DNA reads TGTGCCAGCAGCTTGAGTTTTAGGGACAATGAGCAGTTCTTC. Translation gives CASSLSFRDNEQFF.

This clonotype was seen many times. The chain couples TRBV7-3 to TRBJ2-7; D unresolved. CDR1 and CDR2 (germline): SGHTA, FQGTGA. Deletions cut 6 bases from V and 0 bases from J, with 12 bases between. The CDR3 length is 14 residues. The CDR3, as DNA: TGTGCCAGCAGTCCTCGACACAGCTCCTACGAGCAGTACTTC. Translating gives CASSPRHSSYEQYF. The full variable domain, in which reference TRBV7-3 and TRBJ2-7 provide the parts outside the CDR3, is GAGVSQTPSNKVTEKGKYVELRCDPISGHTALYWYRQSLGQGPEFLIYFQGTGAADDSGLPNDRFFAVRPEGSVSTLKIQRTERGDSAVYLCASSPRHSSYEQYFGPGTRLTVT.

This clonotype was picked up many times. This chain joins TRBV7-3 and TRBJ1-2; D perhaps matches TRBD1 (5 bases). The length of the CDR3 is 15 residues. Deletions cut 1 base from V and 6 bases from J, with 15 bases between. Germline V lookup: CDR1 SGHTA, CDR2 FQGTGA. The CDR3 loop reads CASSLKGPQQDGYTF. The CDR3 bases are TGTGCCAGCAGCTTAAAAGGGCCTCAACAGGATGGCTACACCTTC.

The gene calls are TRBV7-8 and TRBJ2-7; D is possibly TRBD2 (6 bases). Germline V gene data show CDR1 as SGHVS and CDR2 as FQNEAQ. CDR3 length: 13 amino acids. Trimming stripped 5 bases from V and 3 bases from J, with 11 bases between. CDR3 sequence: CASSQPGVYEQYF. CDR3 in DNA: TGTGCCAGCAGCCAACCGGGGGTCTACGAGCAGTACTTC.

This clonotype appeared many times. The chain recombines TRBV10-3 with TRBJ2-2; the D gene is possibly TRBD2 (6 bases). Per germline, CDR1 ENHRY and CDR2 SYGVKD. CDR3 size: 15 residues. V was cut by 6 bases and J by 5 bases, with 16 bases left in between. This CDR3 reads CAISSVLGTTGELFF. The CDR3 region has the DNA TGTGCCATCAGCAGCGTCCTTGGGACTACCGGGGAGCTGTTTTTT.

This clonotype was counted ten times or more. The rearrangement links TRBV5-1 to TRBJ1-1, with D uncertain. Germline V gene data show CDR1 as SGHRS and CDR2 as YFSETQ. Trimming removed 1 base at V and 0 bases at J, with 4 bases between. This CDR3 comprises 13 residues. This CDR3 reads CASSLRVNTEAFF. The CDR3 nucleotides read TGCGCCAGCAGCTTGAGGGTGAACACTGAAGCTTTCTTT.

This clonotype was seen at least ten times. The chain links TRBV29-1 to TRBJ2-3; weak D call: TRBD2 (6 bases). V was shortened by 5 bases and J by 4 bases, with 10 bases between the two germline ends. This CDR3 has 12 amino acids. The germline gives CDR1 SQVTM, CDR2 ANQGSEA. CDR3 region: CSVRSGADTQYF. CDR3 nucleotide sequence: TGCAGCGTTCGGTCGGGGGCAGATACGCAGTATTTT.

The V call is TRBV20-1, the J call TRBJ2-7; 11 nucleotides align to TRBD2. CDR1 DFQATT and CDR2 SNEGSKA come from the germline V gene (reference sequence). The CDR3 totals 16 residues. V lost 0 bases, J lost 7 bases, and 11 bases stayed unmatched. CDR3 in amino acids: CSARDSTSGAMGEQYF. The CDR3 DNA is TGCAGTGCTAGAGATTCGACTAGCGGGGCGATGGGAGAGCAGTACTTC.